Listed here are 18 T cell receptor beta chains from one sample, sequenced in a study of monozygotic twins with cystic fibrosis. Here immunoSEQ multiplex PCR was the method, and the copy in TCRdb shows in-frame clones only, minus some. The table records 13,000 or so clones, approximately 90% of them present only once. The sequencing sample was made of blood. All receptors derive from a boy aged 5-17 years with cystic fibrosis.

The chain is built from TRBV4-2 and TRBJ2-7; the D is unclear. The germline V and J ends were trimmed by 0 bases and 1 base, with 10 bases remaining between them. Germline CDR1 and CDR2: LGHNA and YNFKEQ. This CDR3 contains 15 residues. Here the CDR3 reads CASSQESSRSYEQYF. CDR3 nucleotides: TGTGCCAGCAGCCAAGAGAGCAGCAGGTCCTACGAGCAGTACTTC.

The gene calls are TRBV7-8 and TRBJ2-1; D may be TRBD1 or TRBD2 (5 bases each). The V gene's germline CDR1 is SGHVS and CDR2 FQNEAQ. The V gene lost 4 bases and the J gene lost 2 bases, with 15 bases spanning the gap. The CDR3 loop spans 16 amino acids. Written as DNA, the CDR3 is TGTGCCAGCAGCTCCGGGACCCACCGCCCCTACAATGAGCAGTTCTTC. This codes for CASSSGTHRPYNEQFF. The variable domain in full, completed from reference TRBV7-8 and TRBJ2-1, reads GAGVSQSPRYKVAKRGQDVALRCDPISGHVSLFWYQQALGQGPEFLTYFQNEAQLDKSGLPSDRFFAERPEGSVSTLKIQRTQQEDSAVYLCASSSGTHRPYNEQFFGPGTRLTVL.

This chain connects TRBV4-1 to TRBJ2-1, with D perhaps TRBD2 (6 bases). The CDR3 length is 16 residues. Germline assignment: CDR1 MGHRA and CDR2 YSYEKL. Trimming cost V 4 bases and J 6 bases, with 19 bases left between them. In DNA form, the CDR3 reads TGCGCCAGCAGCCCTGCGGGGAGACGGAAGTTCAATGAGCAGTTCTTC. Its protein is CASSPAGRRKFNEQFF.

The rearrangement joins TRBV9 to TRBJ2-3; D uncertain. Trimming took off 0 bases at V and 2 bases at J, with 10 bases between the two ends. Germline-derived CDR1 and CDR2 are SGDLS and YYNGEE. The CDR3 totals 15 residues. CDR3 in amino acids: CASSVARATTDTQYF. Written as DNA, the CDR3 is TGTGCCAGCAGCGTAGCAAGGGCGACCACAGATACGCAGTATTTT.

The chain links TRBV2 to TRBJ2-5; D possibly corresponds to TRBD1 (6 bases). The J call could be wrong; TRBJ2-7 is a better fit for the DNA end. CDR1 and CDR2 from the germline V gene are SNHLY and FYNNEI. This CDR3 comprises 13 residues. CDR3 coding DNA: TGTGCCAGCAGTAGCGGACAGTTCTACGAGCAGTACTTC. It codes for CASSSGQFYEQYF.

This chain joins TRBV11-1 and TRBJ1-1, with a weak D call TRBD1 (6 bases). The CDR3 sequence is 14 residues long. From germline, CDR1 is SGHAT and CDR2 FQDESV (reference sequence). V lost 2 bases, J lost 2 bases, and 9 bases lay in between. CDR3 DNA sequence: TGTGCCAGCAGCTTAACACAGGGTAACACTGAAGCTTTCTTT. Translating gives CASSLTQGNTEAFF.

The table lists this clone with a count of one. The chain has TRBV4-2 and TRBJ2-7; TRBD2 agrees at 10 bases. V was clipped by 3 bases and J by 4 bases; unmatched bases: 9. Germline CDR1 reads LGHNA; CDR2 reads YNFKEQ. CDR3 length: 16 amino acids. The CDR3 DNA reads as TGTGCCAGCAGCCATCAGACTAGCGGGTTGAGTTACGAGCAGTACTTC. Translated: CASSHQTSGLSYEQYF.

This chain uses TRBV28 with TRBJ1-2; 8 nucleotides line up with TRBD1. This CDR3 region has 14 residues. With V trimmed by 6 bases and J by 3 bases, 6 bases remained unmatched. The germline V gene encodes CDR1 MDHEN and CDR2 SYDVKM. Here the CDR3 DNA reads TGTGCCAGCAGCCTCGGACAGGGTCACTATGGCTACACCTTC. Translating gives CASSLGQGHYGYTF.

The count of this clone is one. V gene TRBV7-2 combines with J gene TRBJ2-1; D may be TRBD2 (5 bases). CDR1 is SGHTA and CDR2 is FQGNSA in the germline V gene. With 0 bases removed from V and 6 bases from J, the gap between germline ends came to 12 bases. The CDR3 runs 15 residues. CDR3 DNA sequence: TGTGCCAGCAGCTTAGCTGATTCAGAGGGCAATGAGCAGTTCTTC. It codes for CASSLADSEGNEQFF.

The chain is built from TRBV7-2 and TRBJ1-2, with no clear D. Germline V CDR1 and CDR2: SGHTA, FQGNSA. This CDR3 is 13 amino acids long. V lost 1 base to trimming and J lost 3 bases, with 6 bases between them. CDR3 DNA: TGTGCCAGCAGCTTAGATTTCCACTATGGCTACACCTTC. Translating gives CASSLDFHYGYTF.

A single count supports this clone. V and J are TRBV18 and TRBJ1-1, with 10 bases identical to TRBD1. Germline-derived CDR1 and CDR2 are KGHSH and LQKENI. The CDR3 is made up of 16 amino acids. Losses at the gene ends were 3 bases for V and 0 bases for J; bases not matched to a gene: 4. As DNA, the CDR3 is TGTGCCAGCTCACCGGTGGGGACAGGGGTGAACACTGAAGCTTTCTTT. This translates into CASSPVGTGVNTEAFF.

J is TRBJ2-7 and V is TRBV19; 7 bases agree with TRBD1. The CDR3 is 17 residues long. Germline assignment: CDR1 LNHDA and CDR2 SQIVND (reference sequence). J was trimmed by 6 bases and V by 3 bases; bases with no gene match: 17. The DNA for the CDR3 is TGTGCCAGTAGTATGGGCCGCCGGGACAGAGGCCTGAGCGAGCAGTACTTC. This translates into CASSMGRRDRGLSEQYF.

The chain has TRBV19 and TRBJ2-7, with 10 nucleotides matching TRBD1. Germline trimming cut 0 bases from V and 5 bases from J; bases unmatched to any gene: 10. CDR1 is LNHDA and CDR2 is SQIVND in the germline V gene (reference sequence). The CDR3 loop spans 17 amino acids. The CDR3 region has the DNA TGTGCCAGTAGTATAGACTTGAGTCGACAGGGGGCTAACGAGCAGTACTTC. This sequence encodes CASSIDLSRQGANEQYF.

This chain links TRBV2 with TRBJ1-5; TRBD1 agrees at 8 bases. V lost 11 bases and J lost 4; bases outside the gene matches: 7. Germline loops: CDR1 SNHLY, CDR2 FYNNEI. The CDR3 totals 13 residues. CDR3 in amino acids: CACTGQANQPQHF. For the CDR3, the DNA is TGTGCCTGCACGGGACAGGCTAATCAGCCCCAGCATTTT.

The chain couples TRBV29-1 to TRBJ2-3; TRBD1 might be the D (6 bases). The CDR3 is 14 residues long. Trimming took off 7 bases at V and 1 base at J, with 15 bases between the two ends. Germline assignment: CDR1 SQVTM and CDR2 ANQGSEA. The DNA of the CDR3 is TGCAGCGCCGAGGCCGAGGGGGGCACAGATACGCAGTATTTT. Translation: CSAEAEGGTDTQYF.

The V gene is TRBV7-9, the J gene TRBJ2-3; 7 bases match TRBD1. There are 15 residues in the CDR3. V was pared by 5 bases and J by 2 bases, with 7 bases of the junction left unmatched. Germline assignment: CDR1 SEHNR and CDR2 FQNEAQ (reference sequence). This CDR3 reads CASSAYRGSTDTQYF. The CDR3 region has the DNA TGTGCCAGCAGCGCCTACAGGGGATCCACAGATACGCAGTATTTT.

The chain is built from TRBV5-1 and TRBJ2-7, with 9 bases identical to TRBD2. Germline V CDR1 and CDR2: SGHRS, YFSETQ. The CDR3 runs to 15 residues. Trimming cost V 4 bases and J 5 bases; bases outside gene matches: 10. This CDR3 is CASSTLLAGIDEQYF. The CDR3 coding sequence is TGCGCCAGCAGCACACTTCTAGCGGGAATCGACGAGCAGTACTTC.

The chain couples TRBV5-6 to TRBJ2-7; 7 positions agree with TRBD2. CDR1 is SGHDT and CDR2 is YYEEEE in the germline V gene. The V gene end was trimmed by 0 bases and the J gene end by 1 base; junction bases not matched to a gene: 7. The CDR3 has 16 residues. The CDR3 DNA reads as TGTGCCAGCAGCTTGGAGTCCGGGACTACATCCTACGAGCAGTACTTC. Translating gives CASSLESGTTSYEQYF.